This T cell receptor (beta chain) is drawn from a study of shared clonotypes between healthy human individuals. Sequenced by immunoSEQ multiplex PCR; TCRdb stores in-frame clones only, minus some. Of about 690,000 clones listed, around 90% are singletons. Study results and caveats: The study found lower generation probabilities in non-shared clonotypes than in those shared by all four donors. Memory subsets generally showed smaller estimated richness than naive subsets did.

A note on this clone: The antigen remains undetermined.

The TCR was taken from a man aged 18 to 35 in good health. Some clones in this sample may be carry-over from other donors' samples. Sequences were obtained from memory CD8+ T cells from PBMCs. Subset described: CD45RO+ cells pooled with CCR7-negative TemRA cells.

CDR3 nucleotide sequence: TGTGCCAGCACCAGGACAGGGAACACTGAAGCTTTCTTT. Its protein is CASTRTGNTEAFF. This chain links TRBV28 with TRBJ1-1; 7 nucleotides agree with TRBD1. This CDR3 has 13 residues. Germline CDR1 reads MDHEN; CDR2 reads SYDVKM. Germline trimming cut 7 bases from V and 1 base from J; bases unmatched to any gene: 3. Full variable domain (remainder filled in from reference TRBV28 and TRBJ1-1): DVKVTQSSRYLVKRTGEKVFLECVQDMDHENMFWYRQDPGLGLRLIYFSYDVKMKEKGDIPEGYSVSREKKERFSLILESASTNQTSMYLCASTRTGNTEAFFGQGTRLTVV.